These 29 T cell receptor beta chains originate from one sample sequenced in a study of beta chain features in type 1 diabetes listed by TCRdb under 2018. Preparation of the library involved the immunoSEQ multiplex PCR assay. The entire amount of isolated RNA was reverse transcribed using the High Capacity cDNA Reverse Transcription Kit, so the sequenced TCRB transcripts were expressed ones. TCRdb limited this immuneACCESS table to in-frame rearrangements with V and J called. A share of clones is missing; checked studies link under half to unresolved V genes, and the rest is unexplained. The sample table contains some 240,000 clones; only one count was recorded for about 11% of them. The top ten constitute approximately 1.4% of the sample. Sequenced input: central memory CD4+ T cells from blood. These receptors came from a man younger than 35 in good health.

The J gene is TRBJ2-3, the V gene TRBV6-1; D ambiguous. CDR3 length: 14 residues. V lost 8 bases, J lost 2 bases, and 14 bases lay in between. Germline values: CDR1 MNHNS, CDR2 SASEGT. This CDR3 is CASVPPLLTDTQYF. As DNA, the CDR3 is TGTGCCAGCGTGCCGCCGCTCCTCACAGATACGCAGTATTTT.

The chain couples TRBV16 to TRBJ1-2, with 7 bases aligning to TRBD1. V was clipped by 0 bases and J by 4 bases; unmatched bases: 8. Germline CDR1 and CDR2: KGHSY and FQNENV. The CDR3 spans 16 residues. The CDR3 DNA reads as TGTGCCAGCAGCCAATCGATACAGGGGCAGGGCTATGGCTACACCTTC. Translating it yields CASSQSIQGQGYGYTF.

This chain links TRBV5-1 with TRBJ2-3; 14 nucleotides agree with TRBD2. The junction had 9 bases not matched to a gene; V was cut back by 3 bases and J by 6 bases. The CDR3 has 17 residues. Germline CDR1 reads SGHRS; CDR2 reads YFSETQ. The CDR3 coding sequence is TGCGCCAGCAGCTCGAAGACTAGCGGGAGGGCTGACGATACGCAGTATTTT. Residues: CASSSKTSGRADDTQYF.

The chain links TRBV5-1 to TRBJ2-7; 13 nucleotides agree with TRBD2. Germline lookup yields CDR1 SGHRS and CDR2 YFSETQ. The CDR3 is 16 amino acids. With 1 base clipped from V and 0 bases from J, the junction kept 1 base outside the gene matches. CDR3 protein: CASSLRTSGGSYEQYF. Here the CDR3 DNA reads TGCGCCAGCAGCTTGCGGACTAGCGGGGGCTCCTACGAGCAGTACTTC.

This rearrangement joins TRBV28 to TRBJ2-3; D gene uncertain. The germline V and J ends were trimmed by 3 bases and 6 bases, with 10 bases remaining between them. CDR3 size: 13 residues. CDR1 and CDR2 (germline): MDHEN, SYDVKM. CDR3 nucleotide sequence: TGTGCCAGCAGTTTGCCCAGCCGGGATACGCAGTATTTT. It encodes CASSLPSRDTQYF. The full variable domain, with the rest looked up from reference TRBV28 and TRBJ2-3, is DVKVTQSSRYLVKRTGEKVFLECVQDMDHENMFWYRQDPGLGLRLIYFSYDVKMKEKGDIPEGYSVSREKKERFSLILESASTNQTSMYLCASSLPSRDTQYFGPGTRLTVL.

This sequence joins TRBV18 and TRBJ2-3, with 12 bases fitting TRBD2. After removal of 1 base from V and 1 base from J, the junction contained 3 bases not matched to a gene. Germline CDR1 is KGHSH and CDR2 is LQKENI. The CDR3 runs 17 residues. DNA of the CDR3: TGTGCCAGCTCACCACGGCGGACTAGCGGGGGCACAGATACGCAGTATTTT. Translated: CASSPRRTSGGTDTQYF.

This clone was counted ten times or more. The chain joins TRBV2 to TRBJ2-2; 8 bases agree with TRBD1. Germline-derived CDR1 and CDR2 are SNHLY and FYNNEI. The CDR3 totals 15 residues. V shed 8 bases and J 4 bases; nucleotides not matched to a gene: 9. CDR3 coding DNA: TGTGCCAGCCACCACGGACAGGGTAGCACCGGGGAGCTGTTTTTT. Amino acids: CASHHGQGSTGELFF.

Worth noting for this clone: One base separates it from a far larger clone, so it is likely a read error. Other nucleotide sequences in the sample specify the same CDR3. The genes are TRBV7-2 and TRBJ2-3, with D uncertain. The CDR3 runs to 12 residues. CDR1 and CDR2 (germline): SGHTA, FQGNSA. With 4 bases removed from V and 6 bases from J, the gap between germline ends came to 8 bases. DNA of the CDR3: TGTGCCAGCAGCTCCACGTGGGATACGCAGTATTTT. It is translated as CASSSTWDTQYF.

Written as DNA, the CDR3 is TGCGCCAGCAGCTTGGAGGCCGCGGGGACTGAAGCTTTCTTT. It specifies CASSLEAAGTEAFF. The chain recombines TRBV5-1 with TRBJ1-1, with D unresolved. The CDR3 sequence is 14 residues long. V lost 0 bases and J lost 5, with 11 bases in between. Per the germline V gene, CDR1 is SGHRS and CDR2 is YFSETQ.

This clone was observed a few times. This rearrangement joins TRBV29-1 to TRBJ2-2; TRBD1 aligns across 9 bases. With 5 bases clipped from V and 6 bases from J, the junction kept 7 bases outside the gene matches. The CDR3 spans 14 residues. CDR1 is SQVTM, CDR2 ANQGSEA, per germline. CDR3 protein: CSVTSGTGSGELFF. CDR3 nucleotide sequence: TGCAGCGTTACCTCCGGGACAGGGTCCGGGGAGCTGTTTTTT.

This chain connects TRBV13 to TRBJ2-1; 8 positions agree with TRBD1. Trimming took 5 bases from V and 6 from J; bases not matched to a gene: 6. There are 14 residues in the CDR3. Germline V gives CDR1 PRHDT, CDR2 FYEKMQ (reference sequence). CDR3 amino acids: CASSLRTGSNEQFF. For the CDR3, the DNA is TGTGCCAGCAGCCTTCGGACAGGGTCCAATGAGCAGTTCTTC.

V gene TRBV16 combines with J gene TRBJ1-5; D is uncertain. The germline gives CDR1 KGHSY, CDR2 FQNENV. This CDR3 comprises 14 residues. V lost 4 bases, J lost 5 bases, and 12 bases lay in between. CDR3: CASSPRTDYQPQHF. In DNA form, the CDR3 reads TGTGCCAGCAGCCCAAGGACGGACTATCAGCCCCAGCATTTT.

The CDR3 DNA sequence: TGTGCCAGCTCACCGGACAGGGGGCCCTACGAGCAGTACTTC. This codes for CASSPDRGPYEQYF. The gene calls are TRBV18 and TRBJ2-7, with TRBD1 matching 11 bases. After removal of 3 bases from V and 2 bases from J, the junction contained 0 bases not matched to a gene. This CDR3 contains 14 residues. Germline CDR1 KGHSH, CDR2 LQKENI.

This clone was recorded many times. The chain uses TRBV28 and TRBJ1-1; 10 nucleotides match TRBD1. V shed 5 bases, J shed 5 bases, and the junction held 8 bases outside the gene matches. This CDR3 contains 15 residues. Germline lookup yields CDR1 MDHEN and CDR2 SYDVKM. The CDR3 reads CASSLPGQGRTEAFF. For the CDR3, the DNA is TGTGCCAGCAGTCTCCCGGGACAGGGGCGGACTGAAGCTTTCTTT.

This chain joins TRBV7-3 and TRBJ1-5; D ambiguous. Trimming took off 0 bases at V and 5 bases at J, with 11 bases between the two ends. Germline V gene lookup returns CDR1 SGHTA and CDR2 FQGTGA. The CDR3 contains 15 residues. In nucleotides, the CDR3 is TGTGCCAGCAGCTTAACTGGGCAGCTAGATCAGCCCCAGCATTTT. Residues: CASSLTGQLDQPQHF.

The chain has TRBV7-2 and TRBJ2-5; 10 bases are shared with TRBD2. Germline V gene sequence: CDR1 SGHTA, CDR2 FQGNSA. This CDR3 is 14 amino acids long. With V trimmed by 3 bases and J by 5 bases, 3 bases remained unmatched. In DNA form, the CDR3 reads TGTGCCAGCAGCTTTAATAGCGGGAGGGAGACCCAGTACTTC. Its protein product is CASSFNSGRETQYF.

The chain uses TRBV29-1 and TRBJ2-1; D possibly corresponds to TRBD1 (6 bases). With 6 bases removed from V and 0 bases from J, the gap between germline ends came to 15 bases. The CDR3 spans 15 residues. Germline V CDR1 and CDR2: SQVTM, ANQGSEA. CDR3 bases: TGCAGCGTCCGACAGGACCCGAGCTCCTACAATGAGCAGTTCTTC. Translating gives CSVRQDPSSYNEQFF.

There are a few counts of this clone. The rearrangement joins TRBV29-1 to TRBJ2-2, with D hard to call. V lost 4 bases, J lost 6 bases, and 9 bases lay in between. Germline lookup yields CDR1 SQVTM and CDR2 ANQGSEA. The CDR3 is made up of 12 amino acids. The CDR3 DNA follows: TGCAGCGTTGGGGCTAGTGCCGGGGAGCTGTTTTTT. Translating it yields CSVGASAGELFF.

This clone was recorded at least ten times. This sequence joins TRBV10-3 and TRBJ2-3; D remains unclear. Trimming left V 0 bases short and J 6 bases short, with 7 bases between. This CDR3 has 13 residues. CDR1 and CDR2 from the germline V gene are ENHRY and SYGVKD. The CDR3 loop reads CAISESEADTQYF. The CDR3 DNA reads as TGTGCCATCAGTGAGTCGGAAGCGGATACGCAGTATTTT.

In this sample, this clone turned up many times. The V gene is TRBV27, the J gene TRBJ2-1; D is perhaps TRBD1 (5 bases). The V end was cut by 7 bases, the J end by 9 bases, with 13 bases between. The CDR3 extends over 12 amino acids. Per germline, CDR1 MNHEY and CDR2 SMNVEV (reference sequence). CDR3 nucleotides: TGTGCCAGCACGCGCCAGGGCGGTGAGCAGTTCTTC. This gives the protein CASTRQGGEQFF.

The sample holds many counts of this clone. This chain connects TRBV30 to TRBJ2-7; D is unresolved. Germline values: CDR1 GTSNPN, CDR2 SVGIG (reference sequence). Trimming took 4 bases from V and 6 from J, leaving 10 bases between them. CDR3 size: 11 residues. The CDR3 loop reads CAWTWGGEQYF. CDR3 nucleotides: TGTGCCTGGACCTGGGGTGGCGAGCAGTACTTC. The full variable domain, rest sourced from reference TRBV30 and TRBJ2-7, is SQTIHQWPATLVQPVGSPLSLECTVEGTSNPNLYWYRQAAGRGLQLLFYSVGIGQISSEVPQNLSASRPQDRQFILSSKKLLLSDSGFYLCAWTWGGEQYFGPGTRLTVT.

The sample holds a few counts of this clone. The V call is TRBV28, the J call TRBJ2-1; TRBD1 aligns across 8 bases. CDR1 is MDHEN and CDR2 is SYDVKM in the germline V gene. The V gene end was trimmed by 3 bases and the J gene end by 9 bases; junction bases not matched to a gene: 19. The CDR3 runs 18 residues. CDR3 DNA: TGTGCCAGCAGTTTCTATATTTGGGAGACAGGGGCCCGAAGTGAGCAGTTCTTC. Its translation: CASSFYIWETGARSEQFF. Looking up the rest from reference TRBV28 and TRBJ2-1 gives the full variable domain: DVKVTQSSRYLVKRTGEKVFLECVQDMDHENMFWYRQDPGLGLRLIYFSYDVKMKEKGDIPEGYSVSREKKERFSLILESASTNQTSMYLCASSFYIWETGARSEQFFGPGTRLTVL.

This clone showed up just a few times. The J gene is TRBJ2-7, the V gene TRBV21-1; the D call in the table, TRBD1, was not verified against the DNA. TRBV21-1 is a listed pseudogene. The CDR3 has 14 amino acids. The CDR3 is CASSKRNGADEQYF. The CDR3 nucleotides read TGTGCCAGCAGCAAAAGGAATGGGGCCGACGAGCAGTACTTC.

This clone was seen a handful of times. V usage is TRBV2 and J usage is TRBJ2-7, with a tentative D call TRBD1 (6 bases). The V end lost 4 bases, the J end lost 3 bases, and 10 bases lay between the germline ends. The germline V gene encodes CDR1 SNHLY and CDR2 FYNNEI. This CDR3 contains 13 residues. The CDR3 region has the DNA TGTGCCAGCAGTGCAGGGGAGCGCTACGAGCAGTACTTC. Translated: CASSAGERYEQYF. The variable domain in full, with the rest retrieved from reference TRBV2 and TRBJ2-7, is EPEVTQTPSHQVTQMGQEVILRCVPISNHLYFYWYRQILGQKVEFLVSFYNNEISEKSEIFDDQFSVERPDGSNFTLKIRSTKLEDSAMYFCASSAGERYEQYFGPGTRLTVT.

J is TRBJ2-1 and V is TRBV27, with TRBD2 matching over 14 bases. CDR3 length: 18 residues. Unmatched junction bases numbered 13, after V lost 5 bases and J lost 7 bases. Germline CDR1 and CDR2: MNHEY and SMNVEV (reference sequence). The CDR3 DNA follows: TGTGCCAGCAGTCCCTTGACTAGCGGGAGGGCAGGCGGGAATGAGCAGTTCTTC. This codes for CASSPLTSGRAGGNEQFF.

In its sample, this clone was seen a few times. The V and J genes are TRBV5-1 and TRBJ2-7, with 9 nucleotides matching TRBD1. Unmatched junction bases numbered 13, after V lost 5 bases and J lost 4 bases. Germline V lookup: CDR1 SGHRS, CDR2 YFSETQ. This CDR3 is built from 16 residues. The CDR3 DNA follows: TGCGCCAGCAGTCCGACTACCGGGACAGGGTTTTACGAGCAGTACTTC. Its protein product is CASSPTTGTGFYEQYF.

This clone was observed a handful of times. The chain has TRBV19 and TRBJ2-1, with 9 nucleotides matching TRBD1. Per germline, CDR1 LNHDA and CDR2 SQIVND (reference sequence). J lost 6 bases, V lost 7 bases, and 7 bases had no gene match. The CDR3 is made up of 14 amino acids. CDR3 in DNA: TGTGCCAGTAAGGACAGGGGTGGTGGCAATGAGCAGTTCTTC. Encoded protein: CASKDRGGGNEQFF.

This clone came up many times. The chain carries TRBV28 and TRBJ2-3, with D possibly being TRBD1 (6 bases). CDR1 is MDHEN, CDR2 SYDVKM, per germline. This CDR3 spans 14 amino acids. Trimming removed 7 bases from V and 2 bases from J, with 13 bases in between. The CDR3 nucleotides are TGTGCCAGCAAGCGAGCAGGGGCCACAGATACGCAGTATTTT. Translation: CASKRAGATDTQYF.

This clone was detected only a few times. The chain carries TRBV4-3 and TRBJ1-1; 7 nucleotides match TRBD1. The junction had 11 bases not matched to a gene; V was cut back by 4 bases and J by 0 bases. Germline CDR1 reads LGHNA; CDR2 reads YSLEER. The CDR3 has 17 amino acids. The CDR3 DNA reads TGCGCCAGCAGCCTAGATCCCGCGGGACAGATGAACACTGAAGCTTTCTTT. Encoded protein: CASSLDPAGQMNTEAFF.